Described below is a single TCR beta chain sequence and its context. The CDR3 has 18 residues. The germline V gene has CDR1 SGHTA and CDR2 FQGNSA. The V and J ends lost 6 bases and 2 bases respectively, with 26 bases between them. Each CDR3 protein gets one entry after TCRdb re-called the RT-PCR reads with MiXCR. This repertoire shows more than 600,000 distinct CDR3 sequences, approximately 15% found once; its top ten account for around 3.3%. The sequence was collected from a female donor in good health, serving as a healthy control. The specimen was memory CD4+ T cells from blood. The chain is built from TRBV7-2 and TRBJ2-7; TRBD2 might be the D (6 bases). The CDR3 is CASSFLGSVGRGTYEQYF. In DNA, the CDR3 is TGTGCCAGCAGTTTCCTAGGCAGCGTCGGGAGAGGAACCTACGAGCAGTACTTC.